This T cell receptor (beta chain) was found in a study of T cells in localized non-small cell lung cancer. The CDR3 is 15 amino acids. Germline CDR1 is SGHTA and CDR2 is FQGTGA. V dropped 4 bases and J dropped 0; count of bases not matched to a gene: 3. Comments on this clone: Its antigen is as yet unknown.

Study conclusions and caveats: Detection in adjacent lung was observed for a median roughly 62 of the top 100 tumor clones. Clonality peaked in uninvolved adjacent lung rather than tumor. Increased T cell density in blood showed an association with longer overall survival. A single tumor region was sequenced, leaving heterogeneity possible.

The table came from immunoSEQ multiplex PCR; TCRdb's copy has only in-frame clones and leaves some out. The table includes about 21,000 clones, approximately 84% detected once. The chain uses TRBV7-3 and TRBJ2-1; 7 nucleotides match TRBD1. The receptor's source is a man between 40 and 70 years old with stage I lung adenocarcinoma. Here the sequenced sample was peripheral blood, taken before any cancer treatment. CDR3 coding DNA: TGTGCCAGCAGCTCATACAGGGGCTCCTACAATGAGCAGTTCTTC. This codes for CASSSYRGSYNEQFF.